This T cell receptor beta chain comes out of a study of spatial heterogeneity in lung cancer (dated 2019 in TCRdb). For the wider study: The donors were some 70 patients from the lung TRACERx cohort who had early-stage, untreated non-small cell lung cancer. Follow-up PBMC samples were sequenced whenever the samples were available, and the median time to follow-up was around 2 years after resection. In the raw uncorrected reads, each unique combination of TCR and UMI appeared more than ten times on average. The study linked features of the TCR repertoire to counts of nonsynonymous mutations, which were determined by whole-exome sequencing of tumor tissue. Both alpha and beta chains were TCR-sequenced in roughly 200 tumor regions, approximately 68 matched nontumor lung samples and around 50 PBMC samples obtained at surgery. TCR alpha and beta repertoires were quantitatively compared across multiple tumor regions, matched nontumor lung and blood in non-small cell lung cancer. Beta-chain transcripts were consistently detected in greater numbers than alpha-chain transcripts, which likely reflected higher beta-chain transcript abundance. Paper-wide results and their limitations: Comparisons of baseline and follow-up blood repertoires included only around 15 patients. Ubiquitous expanded tumor TCRs were detected in blood more often at tumor resection than at routine follow-up. Confirming at a functional level the hypothesis that regional TCRs recognize regional mutations was considered to require additional single-cell paired TCR alpha and beta sequencing.

CDR1 and CDR2, looked up from the germline V gene, are ENHRY and SYGVKD. Including cysteine and phenylalanine, the CDR3 has 12 amino acids. Left in the record is the CDR3 DNA by itself, 36 bases read in frame from the first base. The V end loses 8 bases and the J end loses 11 bases, and a stretch of 16 bases separates them. Libraries were constructed by 5' RACE. Reads for this sample came from a NextSeq 500. In the TCR library protocol, a unique molecular identifier was attached to each TCR cDNA molecule so that PCR and sequencing errors could be corrected. On the study's bioinformatics: TCR identification, UMI-based error correction and CDR3 extraction were performed with Decombinator tools. TCRs above a frequency of 2 per 1,000, corresponding to the top 1% of the tumor frequency distribution, were defined as expanded. Rényi diversity was computed with the R vegan package after subsampling each repertoire 100 times to 5,000 TCRs. CDR3 similarity networks were built from amino acid triplet string-kernel similarity, connecting CDR3s with pairwise similarity above 0.82. Using fastp at Q25 and MiXCR, TCRdb reprocessed the public reads and kept productive beta chains. All rows with the same CDR3 protein become a single entry with the most common DNA and genes. These V and J calls originate from TCRdb's pipeline instead of the authors' own analysis. This sample is represented by about 43,000 distinct CDR3 sequences; 20% to 25% of them were singletons. Less than 9% of the sample is in the top ten clones.

Points on this clonotype: Its antigen target is currently unknown. No much larger clone exists at a distance of one base, and base qualities are not known.

This specimen's time point label, per the study, means: blood at routine non-recurrence follow-up after resection. For TCR sequencing, whole RNA was extracted from tumor and nontumor lung tissue, or from cryopreserved PBMC samples, and no cell sorting was done. Only patients with enough RNA available from two or more tumor regions were chosen for TCR sequencing. The chain couples TRBV10-3 to TRBJ2-1; the D segment could be TRBD2, given 7 matching bases. The clonotype comes from a female donor with early-stage non-small cell lung cancer. The source material was PBMCs, sampled at follow-up. The DNA sequence is TGTGCCATCGAGGGGAGGGGGATAAAGCAGTTCTTC. It specifies CAIEGRGIKQFF.